The T cell receptor (beta chain) described here comes from a study of cytotoxic CD8 clonotypes in ibrutinib-treated CLL. Study details: After treatment lasting a median 12 months, range 6 to 36, response samples were collected. Study-wide results and caveats: Public clonotypes, rarely seen, contracted or held steady on treatment. Elevated clonality accompanied ibrutinib response, with a return toward baseline values at progression.

A remark on this clone: Its cognate antigen is unknown.

The germline V gene encodes CDR1 ENHRY and CDR2 SYGVKD. With 8 bases clipped from V and 5 bases from J, the junction kept 4 bases outside the gene matches. The CDR3 length is 13 residues. Clones were read by immunoSEQ multiplex PCR, and TCRdb kept only the in-frame ones, dropping some. The sample carries approximately 280,000 clones, 65% to 85% recorded once. The sample was PBMCs, taken at disease progression, from a patient treated with ibrutinib. The TCR originated in a human donor with chronic lymphocytic leukemia. J is TRBJ2-1 and V is TRBV10-3, with 9 bases identical to TRBD2. The CDR3 spells CAIVAGEDNEQFF. CDR3 nucleotides: TGTGCCATCGTAGCGGGGGAGGACAATGAGCAGTTCTTC.